This T cell receptor beta chain was observed in a study of shared clonotypes between healthy human individuals (dated by TCRdb to about 2020). Regarding the research as a whole: A couple of women and three men aged 18 to 49 years were included in the cohort. To estimate repertoire size and how much clonotypes are shared between individuals, the study performed deep sequencing of blood TCR repertoires from about five healthy adults. Different laboratories and diverse techniques were used to prepare libraries and sequence TCR repertoires, to increase sequencing depth and limit assay-specific biases. Per donor, leukapheresis produced somewhere between about 0.94 and 9.5 billion PBMCs. Study-wide conclusions, independent of this receptor: Sampling was limited to blood, and TCR repertoires in tissue likely differ from TCR repertoires in blood. Pairwise subsampling indicated that sequencing depth was expected to affect the degree of clonotype sharing among donors. The small number of donors limited the genetic and exposure-history diversity represented.

This clone was recorded once. Its recognized antigen is unknown. The record has no base qualities; no much larger clone is one base away. V is cut back by 3 bases and J by 3 bases, with 8 bases in the junction unmatched. CDR1 SGHRS and CDR2 YFSETQ were looked up in the germline V gene. The CDR3 covers 15 residues, taking in both the cysteine and the phenylalanine. The kept DNA is CDR3 alone, 45 bases in frame from the first base. Healthy HIV-negative adults with no recently reported acute infections or vaccinations were included as donors. All donors were Caucasian adults living in Nashville, Tennessee, USA. For unsorted samples, roughly 90 million PBMCs were counted, and genomic DNA was extracted using the QIAamp DNA Blood Mini kit. After blood collection by leukapheresis, PBMCs were isolated using Ficoll-Histopaque density gradient centrifugation and then cryopreserved in the vapor phase of liquid nitrogen.

Using the deep immunoSEQ assay, multiplex PCR amplified TCR CDR3 regions from genomic DNA. For each cell subset, the extracted genomic DNA was distributed evenly across all wells of several immunoSEQ 96-well plates, and each plate served as one replicate. For unsorted PBMC, approximately 300 ng of genomic DNA, equivalent to around 30,000 T cell genomes, went into each replicate PCR. Ten immunoSEQ deep assay plates were used to sequence the unsorted PBMC genomic DNA. The purified libraries were quantified using a Qubit 3.0 fluorometer, sized with a Bioanalyzer 2100, and then quantified again using the KAPA Library Quantification kit. A separate single-read 150-cycle Illumina NextSeq 550 flow cell was used to sequence each immunoSEQ 96-well plate. In the paper's pipeline: Because the immunoSEQ output held only junctional sequences and lacked quality scores, the filtering could not match the filtering applied to full-length reads. Sequences were annotated with PyIR, a Python wrapper for IgBLAST v1.9, and V/J genes and CDR3 were assigned using IMGT germline references. Reads were removed for weak V/J assignments (E-value above 1e-6), missing CDR3, stop codons, out-of-frame junctions, or ambiguous translated residues. V3J clonotypes were defined as sequences sharing an identical inferred V gene, J gene, and CDR3 amino acid sequence. Percentage overlap between repertoires was calculated by dividing the number of shared unique clonotypes by the size of the smaller repertoire. Richness of each repertoire was evaluated using RTK rarefaction, the Chao1 estimator, and Recon v2.1 estimates of unobserved clonotypes. As stored in TCRdb, this immuneACCESS dataset retains in-frame rearrangements with V and J assigned. A fraction of the clones does not appear; measured against another copy, unresolved V genes explain less than half of the discrepancy, and the remainder lacks a known reason. That table is the source of V, J and clone size, and D and trimming were worked out from the DNA. This sample has about 480,000 clones in its table, and almost 80% of those were observed once. Jointly, the top ten make up around 13% of the sample.

The rearrangement combines TRBV5-1 with TRBJ1-1; a stretch of 7 junction bases matches TRBD1. This receptor was taken from a woman in her thirties or forties in good health. Some clones in this sample may be carry-over from other donors' samples. The sequenced material came from PBMCs. The CDR3: CASSSYRGGDTEAFF. The DNA sequence reads TGCGCCAGCAGCTCTTACAGGGGCGGCGACACTGAAGCTTTCTTT.